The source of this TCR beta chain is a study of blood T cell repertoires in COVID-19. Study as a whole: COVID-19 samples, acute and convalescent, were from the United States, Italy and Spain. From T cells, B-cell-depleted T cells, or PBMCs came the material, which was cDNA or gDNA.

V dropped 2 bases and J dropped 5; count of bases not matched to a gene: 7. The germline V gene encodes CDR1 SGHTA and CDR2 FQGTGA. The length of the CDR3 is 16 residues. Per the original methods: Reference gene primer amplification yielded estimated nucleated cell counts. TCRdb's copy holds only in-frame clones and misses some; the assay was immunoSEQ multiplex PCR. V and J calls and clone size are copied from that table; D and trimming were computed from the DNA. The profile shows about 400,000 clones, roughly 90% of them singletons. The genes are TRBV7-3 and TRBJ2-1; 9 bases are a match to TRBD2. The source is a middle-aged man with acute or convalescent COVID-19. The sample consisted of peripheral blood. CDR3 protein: CASSLAGGGYDNEQFF. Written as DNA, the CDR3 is TGTGCCAGCAGCTTAGCGGGAGGGGGTTACGACAATGAGCAGTTCTTC.